This T cell receptor beta chain originates from a study of T-cell reconstitution after alpha-beta-depleted transplantation in children. This clonotype was counted many times. Between the trimmed V and J ends, which lost 8 bases and 3 bases, there was a span of 13 bases. CDR1 is MNHEY and CDR2 is SVGAGI in the germline V gene. This CDR3 comprises 13 residues. Researchers prepared the TCRbeta library using unique molecular identifiers, the study reports. TCRdb itself ran the PCR reads through MiXCR, one entry per CDR3 protein. The table lists around 400,000 distinct CDR3 sequences, about a tenth of them singletons, with roughly 6% in the top ten.

This sequence joins TRBV6-5 and TRBJ1-2; unclear D gene. The TCR was taken from a human donor who donated a stem cell graft to a child with acute myeloid leukemia. The sequencing here drew on PBMCs from the stem cell graft donor, taken from the stem cell graft. The CDR3 DNA sequence: TGTGCCAGCTCCCCGGGGTCAGACTATGGCTACACCTTC. This encodes CASSPGSDYGYTF.